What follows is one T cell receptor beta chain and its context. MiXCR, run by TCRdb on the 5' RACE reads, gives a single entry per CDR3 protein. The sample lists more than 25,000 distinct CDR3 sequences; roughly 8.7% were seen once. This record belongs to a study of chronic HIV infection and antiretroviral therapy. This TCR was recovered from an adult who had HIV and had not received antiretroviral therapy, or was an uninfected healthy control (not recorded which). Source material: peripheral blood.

DNA of the CDR3: TGTGCCAGCAGTGAAAGAGGCCAAGAGACCCAGTACTTC. Amino acids: CASSERGQETQYF. The genes are TRBV25-1 and TRBJ2-5, with unresolved D. Germline CDR1 MGHDK, CDR2 SYGVNS. The CDR3 is 13 amino acids. V dropped 2 bases and J dropped 1 base, with 5 bases sitting between them.